Here is one T cell receptor beta chain with its context. The antigen remains unidentified. The sample belongs to a study of cytomegalovirus exposure and HLA in healthy donors. CDR1 and CDR2 (germline): SGHVS, FNYEAQ. V gave up 5 bases and J gave up 4 bases, with 5 bases separating them. The CDR3 is 11 amino acids. Measured with immunoSEQ multiplex PCR; TCRdb has only the in-frame clones, and not every one. This sample carries about 120,000 clones, 86% of them seen once, and the ten largest clones take around 5.1%. General study points: Under in vitro conditions, a few CMV-associated chains were confirmed as specific for CMV antigens.

The receptor was isolated from a man aged 18-30 years in good health and CMV-seronegative. The V and J genes are TRBV7-6 and TRBJ2-5; no clear D. The sample taken for sequencing was PBMCs. The DNA for the CDR3 is TGTGCCAGCAGCCCAGGAGAGACCCAGTACTTC. Its protein is CASSPGETQYF.